The clone carrying this T cell receptor beta chain appeared many times. Its antigen is as yet unknown. The germline V gene has CDR1 MGHRA and CDR2 YSYEKL. The length of the CDR3 is 17 residues. The V and J ends lost 3 bases and 0 bases, in that order; junction bases with no gene match: 9. These data belong to a study of identical twins. Broader study findings: The study found that models underestimated out-of-frame TCR alpha sharing in monozygotic twins. Fewer insertions were carried by abundant cord blood beta clonotypes, but none was seen in memory repertoires.

TCRdb used MiXCR to reprocess the 5' RACE reads, holding one entry per CDR3 protein. The table records 550,000 to 700,000 distinct CDR3 sequences, roughly 9.5% of them present only once. These sequences were also reported in another study, on yellow fever vaccine responses in identical twins.

The TCR originated in a woman aged 18-29 years in good health. The J gene is TRBJ2-7, the V gene TRBV4-1; 9 bases agree with TRBD1. Sequencing used PBMCs. The CDR3 spells CASSHSGGTGNSYEQYF. The CDR3 coding sequence is TGCGCCAGCAGCCATAGCGGTGGGACAGGGAACTCCTACGAGCAGTACTTC.